This is a list of T cell receptor beta chains from one sample in a study of cytomegalovirus exposure and HLA in healthy donors. Sequencing used immunoSEQ multiplex PCR; TCRdb keeps in-frame clones, though not all of them. The top ten hold about a tenth of the sample, which has 150,000 to 200,000 clones, 70% to 80% seen once. The specimen sequenced was PBMCs. The origin of the receptors is a man aged 18 to 29 in good health and CMV-seropositive. Each CDR3 is given without its conserved first and last residue.

V | CDR3
TRBV25-1 | ASSPWRGNTEAF
TRBV28 | ASSFQAYEQY
TRBV4-1 | ASSQGPGISYEQY
TRBV5-1 | ASSYLGGDEQY
TRBV6-1 | ASSELGRVSYEQY
TRBV19 | ASSIGLAVGADTQY
TRBV7-2 | ASSFKPITGDTEAF
TRBV7-9 | ASRGGTGHLETQY
TRBV13 | ASSSRQGQGGEQY
TRBV27 | ASSFQGSNQPQH
TRBV6-1 | ASSVQGAGPNQPQH
TRBV21-1 | ASSKQQVDPEETQY
TRBV11-1 | ASSFQGGAGYT
TRBV27 | ASRLQGVKNGYT
TRBV20-1 | SVVEIEAF
TRBV9 | ASSGTGENTEAF
TRBV7-9 | ASSIGALVRNEQF
TRBV6-5 | ASSYGDSQAYEQY
TRBV6-4 | ASSDFWSRTLHNYYGYT
TRBV6-5 | ASSYLSRGLSTEAF
TRBV30 | AWNDGEISGNTGDTQY
TRBV29-1 | SVVGATNEKLF
TRBV7-2 | ASSWDRVTEAF
TRBV19 | ASNPELYQPQH
TRBV29-1 | SVVAGGVTDTQY
TRBV18 | ASSPGGLLRELAKNIQY
TRBV27 | ASSFTRGGEQY
TRBV7-6 | ASRQGQNNEKLF
TRBV9 | ASGTGVNQPQH
TRBV23-1 | ASSQFGRGRRQPQH
TRBV11-2 | ASSRVLGAGTEAF
TRBV27 | ASSLNSYTGELF
TRBV6-1 | ASSDYYNEQF
TRBV27 | ASSLSPQNEQY
TRBV29-1 | SVATPTSGASYEQY
TRBV5-1 | ASSRGGEYGYT
TRBV6-5 | ASSQRIPTNEKLF
TRBV29-1 | SVATSTASYEQY
TRBV9 | ASSVPHREEDTGELF
TRBV6-4 | ASSDFRGNEQF
TRBV30 | AWDPGQGNQPQH
TRBV19 | ASNPGQGYSNYGYT
TRBV19 | ASSMNSYEQY
TRBV19 | ASSPGHGLREQY
TRBV11-3 | ASSLGPTDHEQF
TRBV5-1 | ASSLAGSRGNTEAF
TRBV6-1 | ASSEWVGSRYEQY
TRBV4-3 | ASSQARTINTEAF
TRBV7-9 | ASSFEYGYT
TRBV15 | ATSTILLAGVGNEQF
TRBV27 | ASSPGRDYGYT
TRBV4-2 | ASSQEDRGPPWVYEQY
TRBV19 | ASSQQGLSYEQY